The 2 T cell receptor beta chains below all came from one sample that was sequenced in a study of T cell repertoires in cytomegalovirus infection. TCRdb itself ran the reads through MiXCR, one entry per CDR3 protein. This table has 680,000 or so distinct CDR3 sequences, less than 40% appearing once. The specimen sequenced was PBMCs. These receptors were collected from a human donor in good health (CMV status not recorded). Some clones in this sample may be carry-over from other donors' samples.

The chain is built from TRBV30 and TRBJ2-1; a weak D match, TRBD2 (7 bases). The CDR3 has 15 amino acids. Trimming took off 7 bases at V and 7 bases at J, with 23 bases between the two ends. Germline V gene lookup returns CDR1 GTSNPN and CDR2 SVGIG (reference sequence). In DNA form, the CDR3 reads TGTGCCTCCAGAATTAGGCAGGGGAGGGGGAATGAGCAGTTCTTC. Residues: CASRIRQGRGNEQFF.

This clonotype was seen a handful of times. The chain links TRBV7-3 to TRBJ1-2; TRBD1 agrees at 7 bases. This CDR3 contains 14 residues. The germline V gene encodes CDR1 SGHTA and CDR2 FQGTGA. The J segment lost 6 bases and the V segment lost 5 bases, leaving 9 bases of the junction unmatched. CDR3 DNA sequence: TGTGCCAGCAGCAGAGCAGGGGGGTTCGATGGCTACACCTTC. Its protein is CASSRAGGFDGYTF.